These T cell receptor beta chains were read from a single sample in a study of T cells in Graves' hyperthyroidism and ophthalmopathy. TCRdb redid the calling of the multiplex PCR reads with MiXCR, one entry per CDR3 protein. The data contain more than 350,000 distinct CDR3 sequences, around 15% of them singletons. Sequenced sample: blood. These receptors all stem from a woman aged 60-75 years with Graves' ophthalmopathy. Both conserved end residues are part of each CDR3. D genes are given only for firm matches. The size of a clone is reported for some rows only, either as once, few or many, or as a class for expanded clones.

j_gene | d_gene | v_gene | abundance | CDR3nt | CDR3aa
TRBJ1-5 | NA | TRBV2 | many | TGTGCCAGCACTCAAGTTGGTCTGAATCAGCCCCAGCATTTT | CASTQVGLNQPQHF
TRBJ2-3 | NA | TRBV28 | many | TGTGCCAGCAGTTCCCCTGGCTCCCGCGGGTTGGATACGCAGTATTTT | CASSSPGSRGLDTQYF
TRBJ2-7 | NA | TRBV30 | few | TGTGCCTGGAGGGCAAGGGGCTCCTACCTCTCCTACGAGCAGTACTTC | CAWRARGSYLSYEQYF
TRBJ2-7 | TRBD1 | TRBV28 | many | TGTGCCAGCAGTCTACCGGGACAGGGCCGTGCGCAGTACTTC | CASSLPGQGRAQYF
TRBJ2-5 | TRBD1 | TRBV12-3/TRBV12-4 | many | TGTGCCAGCAGCCCCGGACAGGATCGAATGGAGACCCAGTACTTC | CASSPGQDRMETQYF
TRBJ1-1 | NA | TRBV3-1 | many | TGTGCCAGCAGCCCATATGGTCGGGGGATGACTGAAGCTTTCTTT | CASSPYGRGMTEAFF
TRBJ2-2 | NA | TRBV9 | NA | TGTGCCAGCAGCCCCCGACTGATGAACACCGGGGAGCTGTTTTTT | CASSPRLMNTGELFF
TRBJ1-2 | TRBD1 | TRBV11-2 | many | TGTGCCAGCAGCCAGGGACAGAGCTATGGCTACACCTTC | CASSQGQSYGYTF
TRBJ2-2 | TRBD1 | TRBV28 | many | TGTGCCAGCAGACGTTCAGGGACAGAGAACACCGGGGAGCTGTTTTTT | CASRRSGTENTGELFF
TRBJ2-2 | TRBD2 | TRBV2 | NA | TGTGCCAGCAGTGCCTCGGGACTAGCGGGAGGGCCCGGGGAGCTGTTTTTT | CASSASGLAGGPGELFF
TRBJ1-5 | NA | TRBV12-3/TRBV12-4 | many | TGTGCCAGCACCGTGGACAGATATCAGCCCCAGCATTTT | CASTVDRYQPQHF
TRBJ1-3 | NA | TRBV4-1 | NA | TGCGCCAGCAGCCAAACTAACAGGGTTCAAAACACCATATATTTT | CASSQTNRVQNTIYF
TRBJ2-2 | NA | TRBV9 | many | TGTGCCAGCAGCGTAGCCGTCGCTTCCGGGGAGCTGTTTTTT | CASSVAVASGELFF
TRBJ2-2 | NA | TRBV7-8 | few | TGTGCCAGCAGCTTAGGTGTGGGAGAGCCGACCGGGGAGCTGTTTTTT | CASSLGVGEPTGELFF
TRBJ2-2 | TRBD1 | TRBV5-1 | NA | TGCGCCAGCAGCTTTCAGGGGGCAGACACCGGGGAGCTGTTTTTT | CASSFQGADTGELFF
TRBJ2-2 | NA | TRBV7-2 | many | TGTGCCAGCAGCTTAGCTGTCTACAACACCGGGGAGCTGTTTTTT | CASSLAVYNTGELFF
TRBJ2-5 | NA | TRBV5-5 | many | TGTGCCAGCAGCTTTGGCAGGGAAGGGGAGACCCAGTACTTC | CASSFGREGETQYF